This T cell receptor beta chain appears in the sequencing data of a study of OX40 agonist ivuxolimab in advanced cancers. Study findings and constraints: On average, CD8+ T cells had more expanded clones than CD4+.

This clone showed up just a few times. Its antigen is as yet unknown. V was pared by 5 bases and J by 0 bases, with 17 bases between. Looked up from germline, CDR1 is MDHEN and CDR2 is SYDVKM. The CDR3 totals 18 residues. Libraries were prepared by immunoSEQ multiplex PCR; TCRdb keeps only in-frame clonotypes and omits some of them. The sample shows tens of thousands of clones, about 85% of them seen only once. The genes are TRBV28 and TRBJ1-6; D is perhaps TRBD1 (6 bases). The clonotype originates from an adult with an advanced solid tumor such as melanoma, head and neck, liver or kidney cancer. Here the sequenced sample was CD4+ or CD8+ T cells sorted from blood, taken in a trial of the OX40 agonist ivuxolimab. The CDR3 spells CASSVITDSFSYNSPLHF. The CDR3 DNA reads TGTGCCAGCAGTGTTATCACGGACAGTTTCTCCTATAATTCACCCCTCCACTTT.